Below, 32 T cell receptor beta chains from the same sample are listed, as sequenced in a study of T cells in Graves' hyperthyroidism and ophthalmopathy. TCR beta CDR3 regions were amplified from RNA transcripts. When the TCR CDR3 underwent first-round RT-PCR, the HTBI primer set was used. Each CDR3 protein is one row after TCRdb ran MiXCR on the multiplex PCR reads. The data contain roughly 400,000 distinct CDR3 sequences, approximately 14% of them singletons. Sequenced: blood. The receptors were gathered from a woman between 18 and 30 years old with Graves' hyperthyroidism that later progressed to Graves' ophthalmopathy.

J is TRBJ2-7 and V is TRBV29-1; D is uncertain. This CDR3 contains 13 residues. Trimming removed 2 bases from V and 5 bases from J, with 13 bases in between. Germline CDR1 reads SQVTM; CDR2 reads ANQGSEA. CDR3 sequence: CSVERFSGNEQYF. CDR3 nucleotide sequence: TGCAGCGTTGAACGGTTCTCTGGCAACGAGCAGTACTTC.

This chain uses TRBV9 with TRBJ2-7, with TRBD1 identical over 7 bases. This CDR3 region has 16 residues. The V and J ends lost 4 bases and 2 bases, in that order; junction bases with no gene match: 12. The germline CDR1 and CDR2 sequences are SGDLS and YYNGEE. CDR3 in DNA: TGTGCCAGCAGCCATGCTAAACAGGGGAAACCCTACGAGCAGTACTTC. This translates into CASSHAKQGKPYEQYF.

The chain links TRBV27 to TRBJ2-2; TRBD2 might be the D (6 bases). This CDR3 contains 14 residues. Germline loops: CDR1 MNHEY, CDR2 SMNVEV (reference sequence). Trimming removed 4 bases at V and 3 bases at J, with 9 bases between. The CDR3 nucleotides are TGTGCCAGCAGTTCTAGCGCCTACACCGGGGAGCTGTTTTTT. Translating gives CASSSSAYTGELFF.

The gene calls are TRBV4-3 and TRBJ2-7; D remains unclear. V lost 0 bases to trimming and J lost 7 bases, with 10 bases between them. This CDR3 has 13 residues. Germline V gene lookup returns CDR1 LGHNA and CDR2 YSLEER. The CDR3 loop is CASSQDSLGEQYF. CDR3 DNA sequence: TGCGCCAGCAGCCAAGACTCGCTCGGGGAGCAGTACTTC.

This clonotype was counted ten times or more. The chain recombines TRBV27 with TRBJ1-4; 9 bases are shared with TRBD1. CDR3 length equals 14 residues. Germline loops: CDR1 MNHEY, CDR2 SMNVEV (reference sequence). J lost 4 bases, V lost 6 bases, and 3 bases had no gene match. CDR3 nucleotides: TGTGCCAGCAGACAGGGGGCGTTTAATGAAAAACTGTTTTTT. Translating gives CASRQGAFNEKLFF.

At least ten counts were recorded for this clonotype. This chain uses TRBV27 with TRBJ2-1; 7 nucleotides match TRBD2. V lost 0 bases and J lost 2; bases outside the gene matches: 10. The CDR3 sequence is 18 residues long. Germline V lookup: CDR1 MNHEY, CDR2 SMNVEV (reference sequence). The CDR3 DNA reads as TGTGCCAGCAGTTTATCGGGTAGCGGGTATGGGACCTACAATGAGCAGTTCTTC. Encoded protein: CASSLSGSGYGTYNEQFF.

J is TRBJ2-1 and V is TRBV27; tentatively, D is TRBD1 (5 bases). V was cut by 2 bases and J by 4 bases, with 15 bases left in between. CDR3 size: 16 residues. Germline V gene data show CDR1 as MNHEY and CDR2 as SMNVEV (reference sequence). The CDR3 is CASSLNQGLGYNEQFF. CDR3 DNA: TGTGCCAGCAGTTTAAATCAGGGATTGGGTTACAATGAGCAGTTCTTC.

In this sample, this clonotype turned up many times. The J gene is TRBJ2-1, the V gene TRBV3-1; 7 bases line up with TRBD2. Germline V gene data show CDR1 as LGHDT and CDR2 as YNNKEL (reference sequence). This CDR3 is 17 amino acids long. V shed 1 base, J shed 2 bases, and the junction held 8 bases outside the gene matches. The CDR3, as DNA: TGTGCCAGCAGCCAAGCCGCGGGGCTAGCGGCCTACAATGAGCAGTTCTTC. Protein sequence: CASSQAAGLAAYNEQFF.

This clonotype has more than one count but fewer than ten. This sequence joins TRBV20-1 and TRBJ1-1; D ambiguous. CDR1 and CDR2 (germline): DFQATT, SNEGSKA (reference sequence). Trimming removed 2 bases at V and 0 bases at J, with 16 bases between. The CDR3 is 16 amino acids. The DNA of the CDR3 is TGCAGTGCTAGACCCCCTGGGCACTCCATGAACACTGAAGCTTTCTTT. Translating it yields CSARPPGHSMNTEAFF.

The chain combines TRBV10-3 with TRBJ2-3; a weak D match, TRBD2 (5 bases). This CDR3 has 16 amino acids. Germline CDR1 ENHRY, CDR2 SYGVKD. V lost 2 bases and J 2 bases, leaving 14 bases between the germline ends. CDR3 amino acids: CAISEGSESTTDTQYF. CDR3 bases: TGTGCCATCAGTGAGGGTAGCGAGAGTACCACAGATACGCAGTATTTT.

V and J are TRBV4-2 and TRBJ2-7; D could derive from TRBD1 or TRBD2 (5 bases each). Per the germline V gene, CDR1 is LGHNA and CDR2 is YNFKEQ. The CDR3 is made up of 18 amino acids. Trimming left V 0 bases short and J 0 bases short, with 18 bases between. The CDR3 region has the DNA TGTGCCAGCAGCCAAGAGGACCCCGGTTCAGGGAGCTCCTACGAGCAGTACTTC. This sequence encodes CASSQEDPGSGSSYEQYF.

This clonotype was seen at least ten times. The genes are TRBV5-1 and TRBJ1-1; D remains unclear. The CDR3 consists of 14 residues. V was cut by 2 bases and J by 8 bases, with 16 bases left in between. The germline gives CDR1 SGHRS, CDR2 YFSETQ. CDR3 DNA sequence: TGCGCCAGCAGCTTCAGCGGAGCTGGGTCAGAAGCTTTCTTT. Translating gives CASSFSGAGSEAFF.

In this sample, this clonotype turned up many times. The gene calls are TRBV12-3 or TRBV12-4 and TRBJ2-3; D unclear. The CDR3 sequence is 15 residues long. V was pared by 2 bases and J by 6 bases, with 15 bases between. The CDR3 sequence is CASSLRARAQDTQYF. CDR3 DNA: TGTGCCAGCAGTTTAAGGGCCCGAGCCCAGGATACGCAGTATTTT.

The sample holds many counts of this clonotype. The CDR3 DNA sequence: TGTGCCAGCAGTTTAATGGTTGGGGGGGATCAGCCCCAGCATTTT. It encodes CASSLMVGGDQPQHF. The chain employs TRBV28 and TRBJ1-5; a weak D match, TRBD1 (5 bases). Deletions cut 2 bases from V and 5 bases from J, with 13 bases between. The germline V gene encodes CDR1 MDHEN and CDR2 SYDVKM. The CDR3 loop spans 15 amino acids.

This clonotype was counted between two and nine times. The rearrangement uses TRBV6-1 and TRBJ2-7, with a possible D match to TRBD1 (5 bases). The CDR3 loop spans 16 amino acids. V gave up 0 bases and J gave up 0 bases, with 12 bases separating them. Germline lookup yields CDR1 MNHNS and CDR2 SASEGT. The CDR3 loop is CASSEALQGSSYEQYF. CDR3 bases: TGTGCCAGCAGTGAAGCGCTTCAGGGTAGCTCCTACGAGCAGTACTTC.

J is TRBJ1-1 and V is TRBV27; no firm D call. The germline CDR1 and CDR2 sequences are MNHEY and SMNVEV (reference sequence). V was pared by 4 bases and J by 8 bases, with 8 bases between. The CDR3 covers 11 residues. The CDR3 bases are TGTGCCAGCAGTTGGGGTCAAGAAGCTTTCTTT. Translation: CASSWGQEAFF.

This clonotype was seen more than once but under ten times. The chain couples TRBV19 to TRBJ2-7; TRBD1 agrees at 7 bases. The CDR3 sequence is 13 residues long. Germline V CDR1 and CDR2: LNHDA, SQIVND (reference sequence). Trimming cost V 3 bases and J 6 bases; bases outside gene matches: 5. CDR3 nucleotide sequence: TGTGCCAGTAGTATTGACAGGGCCGCCGAGCAGTACTTC. Translating it yields CASSIDRAAEQYF.

The chain employs TRBV27 and TRBJ2-7, with 8 bases that match TRBD2. The CDR3 length is 15 residues. V was clipped by 0 bases and J by 2 bases; unmatched bases: 3. Germline CDR1 MNHEY, CDR2 SMNVEV (reference sequence). DNA for the CDR3: TGTGCCAGCAGTTTATCGATAGCGGGAACCTACGAGCAGTACTTC. As protein: CASSLSIAGTYEQYF.

This clonotype was picked up many times. The genes are TRBV2 and TRBJ1-1, with 7 bases aligning to TRBD1. V shed 6 bases, J shed 4 bases, and the junction held 11 bases outside the gene matches. The CDR3 covers 15 residues. Germline V CDR1 and CDR2: SNHLY, FYNNEI. The CDR3 loop is CASRADRAKGTEAFF. In DNA form, the CDR3 reads TGTGCCAGCAGGGCAGACAGGGCCAAGGGCACTGAAGCTTTCTTT.

The CDR3 nucleotides read TGTGCCAGTAGTATGTATTTCACAGATACGCAGTATTTT. Amino acid sequence: CASSMYFTDTQYF. The chain joins TRBV19 to TRBJ2-3, with unresolved D. Per germline, CDR1 LNHDA and CDR2 SQIVND (reference sequence). The CDR3 consists of 13 residues. V was cut by 3 bases and J by 2 bases, with 6 bases left in between.

This clonotype occurred many times. This chain connects TRBV13 to TRBJ2-3, with 10 bases fitting TRBD2. The V and J ends lost 5 bases and 0 bases, in that order; junction bases with no gene match: 5. The CDR3 is 16 amino acids. Germline V gives CDR1 PRHDT, CDR2 FYEKMQ (reference sequence). The CDR3 sequence: CASSTRTSGSTDTQYF. The CDR3 DNA reads as TGTGCCAGCAGCACGCGGACTAGCGGAAGCACAGATACGCAGTATTTT. The full variable domain, its missing parts supplied by reference TRBV13 and TRBJ2-3, is AAGVIQSPRHLIKEKRETATLKCYPIPRHDTVYWYQQGPGQDPQFLISFYEKMQSDKGSIPDRFSAQQFSDYHSELNMSSLELGDSALYFCASSTRTSGSTDTQYFGPGTRLTVL.

The table lists this clonotype with many counts. The chain is built from TRBV7-9 and TRBJ2-2; TRBD2 matches at 10 bases. The trim removed 0 bases at V and 6 bases at J, leaving 7 bases unmatched. This CDR3 contains 17 residues. CDR1 is SEHNR, CDR2 FQNEAQ, per germline (reference sequence). The CDR3 loop is CASSLASGRAFAGELFF. DNA for the CDR3: TGTGCCAGCAGCTTAGCCAGCGGGAGGGCATTTGCCGGGGAGCTGTTTTTT.

At least ten counts were recorded for this clonotype. The chain couples TRBV11-2 to TRBJ2-7; D is uncertain. This CDR3 contains 13 residues. Germline V gene sequence: CDR1 SGHAT, CDR2 FQNNGV. Trimming took off 4 bases at V and 3 bases at J, with 10 bases between the two ends. In DNA form, the CDR3 reads TGTGCCAGCAGCTATGACATTCTCTACGAGCAGTACTTC. Amino acid sequence: CASSYDILYEQYF.

As for this clonotype: Mismatch with germline at one junction end may stem from a read error. The chain has TRBV6-6 and TRBJ2-1; 9 bases map to TRBD2. The CDR3 spans 15 residues. Germline values: CDR1 MNHNY, CDR2 SVGAGI (reference sequence). CDR3 nucleotides: TGTGCCAGCAGTTACTCGGGACTAGCCCATAATGGGCAGTTCTTC. Translated, it gives CASSYSGLAHNGQFF.

This clonotype showed up many times. The chain is built from TRBV29-1 and TRBJ1-2, with 10 bases that match TRBD1. This CDR3 is 14 amino acids long. V was pared by 6 bases and J by 4 bases, with 8 bases of the junction left unmatched. Germline assignment: CDR1 SQVTM and CDR2 ANQGSEA. CDR3 in DNA: TGCAGCGTCACGACAGGGGGCGCATCCTATGGCTACACCTTC. Amino acid sequence: CSVTTGGASYGYTF. The complete variable domain, with remaining parts taken from reference TRBV29-1 and TRBJ1-2, reads SAVISQKPSRDICQRGTSLTIQCQVDSQVTMMFWYRQQPGQSLTLIATANQGSEATYESGFVIDKFPISRPNLTFSTLTVSNMSPEDSSIYLCSVTTGGASYGYTFGSGTRLTVV.

Comments on this clonotype: A much larger clone sits a single nucleotide away, making a read error possible. V gene TRBV20-1 combines with J gene TRBJ2-1, with D possibly TRBD2 on 6 matching bases. Trimming shortened V by 4 bases and J by 0 bases, and 16 bases separated the two germline ends. The germline V gene has CDR1 DFQATT and CDR2 SNEGSKA (reference sequence). The CDR3 is 16 residues long. The CDR3 loop is CSAKRDSSSSYNEQFF. DNA for the CDR3: TGCAGTGCTAAACGGGACTCCTCCAGCTCCTACAATGAGCAGTTCTTC.

The chain employs TRBV29-1 and TRBJ1-2; D gene unclear. CDR1 and CDR2 from the germline V gene are SQVTM and ANQGSEA. The CDR3 length is 12 residues. Trimming cost V 0 bases and J 8 bases, with 10 bases left between them. The chain's CDR3 is CSVEEGMDGYTF. The CDR3 bases are TGCAGCGTTGAAGAGGGAATGGACGGCTACACCTTC.

As to this clonotype: This sequence may be a read error, since a much larger clone differs from it by one base. The chain is built from TRBV7-9 and TRBJ1-4; unclear D gene. CDR1 and CDR2 (germline): SEHNR, FQNEAQ (reference sequence). There are 14 residues in the CDR3. V gave up 7 bases and J gave up 3 bases, with 12 bases separating them. CDR3 bases: TGTGCCAGCACCTCCCAGGAGGCTAATGAAAAACTGTTTTTT. This gives the protein CASTSQEANEKLFF.

This clonotype was seen ten or more times. This chain connects TRBV5-1 to TRBJ2-3, with no clear D. Germline-derived CDR1 and CDR2 are SGHRS and YFSETQ. The CDR3 covers 12 residues. Between the trimmed V and J ends, which lost 2 bases and 6 bases, there was a span of 7 bases. CDR3 bases: TGCGCCAGCAGCTTATACGCCGATACGCAGTATTTT. It specifies CASSLYADTQYF.

This clonotype was seen at least ten times. J is TRBJ2-1 and V is TRBV20-1, with D possibly matching TRBD2 (5 bases). Germline V gene sequence: CDR1 DFQATT, CDR2 SNEGSKA (reference sequence). The CDR3 has 14 residues. V was cut by 8 bases and J by 9 bases, with 23 bases left in between. The CDR3 DNA follows: TGCAGTTCTACCGTTTTGGCTCGAAGCGGTGAGCAGTTCTTC. This gives the protein CSSTVLARSGEQFF.

In this sample, this clonotype turned up a few times. This chain links TRBV5-4 with TRBJ2-7; 7 nucleotides match TRBD1. This CDR3 spans 15 amino acids. From germline, CDR1 is SGHNT and CDR2 YYREEE (reference sequence). J gave up 3 bases and V 2 bases, and 8 bases lay outside the gene matches. The CDR3 DNA reads TGTGCCAGCAGCTTCCGGGACAGTTCCCTCTACGAGCAGTACTTC. Amino acids: CASSFRDSSLYEQYF. Drawing the rest from reference TRBV5-4 and TRBJ2-7, the complete variable domain is ETGVTQSPTHLIKTRGQQVTLRCSSQSGHNTVSWYQQALGQGPQFIFQYYREEENGRGNFPPRFSGLQFPNYSSELNVNALELDDSALYLCASSFRDSSLYEQYFGPGTRLTVT.

In its sample, this clonotype was seen many times. This chain joins TRBV28 and TRBJ2-1; the D is unclear. Between the trimmed V and J ends, which lost 10 bases and 4 bases, there was a span of 17 bases. CDR1 and CDR2 (germline): MDHEN, SYDVKM. This CDR3 comprises 14 residues. CDR3 region: CATTAGRFYNEQFF. The CDR3 DNA sequence: TGTGCCACGACCGCAGGAAGGTTTTACAATGAGCAGTTCTTC.